This entry is about one TCR beta chain. This clonotype was detected ten times or more. It has no known antigen specificity. No much larger clonotype is one base removed from it; base qualities were not supplied. For repertoire sequencing, the TCR beta CDR3 regions were amplified from RNA transcripts. The first round of RT-PCR was done with HTBI primers and the Qiagen OneStep RT-PCR kit, and was followed by a second round of multiplex PCR, then size selection and purification. Libraries were sequenced paired-end with 100 bp reads on an Illumina HiSeq2000. From the authors' description of their analysis: SOAPnuke was used to process the reads, removing any read that contained adapters or uncalled bases, had a mean Phred below 15, or lacked an exact match to the constant primer or identifier. COPE v1.2.5 was used to merge high-quality paired reads. Each unique nucleotide sequence was defined as a clonotype, and clonotypes were aligned to IMGT TRB V, D and J references with MiTCR v1.1. The analysis was limited to V-J combinations with a frequency above 0.0001, which together covered 98% to 99.2% of repertoires. For each V-J combination, a TCR clonal expansion and chaos score was defined as F50 clonal expansion divided by the chaos observed in the TCRdist matrix. Welch's t-statistics and random forest were used to narrow the features down to more than 10 V-J combinations, which were then fed into a naive Bayes classifier. Thyroid-blood repertoire similarity was quantified with the Morisita-Horn index. The raw public data were reprocessed by TCRdb itself: fastp quality trimming at Q25, MiXCR clonotype calling, in-frame beta chains only. Rows with a matching CDR3 protein are joined into one entry that keeps the most common DNA and genes. The V and J calls were determined by TCRdb, not by the authors. The sample yields around 1.1 million distinct CDR3 sequences; around a third were counted once. Of the sample, over 8.5% is held by the ten largest clones.

Reading the germline V gene gives CDR1 ENHRY and CDR2 SYGVKD. The germline ends are 13 bases apart after V is trimmed by 1 base and J by 3 bases. The CDR3 spans 15 residues, from the cysteine through the phenylalanine. Left in the record is the CDR3 DNA by itself, 45 bases read in frame from the first base. Hyperthyroidism patients were newly diagnosed, were aged 18 to 65 years, and had a disease duration under 2 months. Anyone with other autoimmune diseases, uncontrolled infections, pregnancy or lactation was excluded from the study. Diagnosis was based on clinical symptoms, serum thyroxine, TRAb, thyroid ultrasound and orbital computed tomography. Total RNA was extracted with Trizol reagent and quality-checked on an Agilent 2100 Bioanalyzer. The sample comes from a study of Graves' ophthalmopathy and Graves' hyperthyroidism (dated 2018 in TCRdb). Study-level background: Hyperthyroidism was defined as stable when no progression to ophthalmopathy occurred within 18 months of follow-up. A discovery set of 95 to 100 patients (43 ophthalmopathy, 55 to 65 stable hyperthyroidism) was enrolled to explore V-J signatures distinguishing ophthalmopathy from hyperthyroidism. The study used TCR beta repertoire signatures to distinguish Graves' ophthalmopathy from Graves' hyperthyroidism and to predict progression to ophthalmopathy. After sampling, hyperthyroidism patients received methimazole starting at 30 mg daily, and ophthalmopathy patients received high-dose intravenous methylprednisolone. An independent validation cohort comprised 18 to 20 hyperthyroidism patients and about 16 patients who later progressed from hyperthyroidism to ophthalmopathy. T-cell repertoires of thyroid tissue and blood were compared in six or seven hyperthyroidism patients. In total, approximately 130 blood samples were TCR-sequenced: roughly 45 ophthalmopathy, under 85 hyperthyroidism and some 17 hyperthyroidism-to-ophthalmopathy patients.

What the work shows at the level of the full study, not this receptor alone: In cross-validation, the 13-signature model distinguished ophthalmopathy from stable hyperthyroidism with about 88% sensitivity and about 84% specificity, and in the test set the corresponding values were 80% and 75%. In validation, the model predicted ophthalmopathy progression with less than 71% sensitivity and around 72% specificity; 12 predicted patients were CT-confirmed with GO in a median of approximately six months. No statistical method was used to set the sample size in advance, and the investigators knew which group each participant was assigned to. Most expanded thyroid clonotypes with frequency above 0.001 were also detected in blood, suggesting blood repertoires may reflect the thyroid immune response.

The rearrangement combines TRBV10-3 with TRBJ2-7, with no confident D gene call. What was sequenced was peripheral blood or thyroid tissue (not recorded which). This sequence was found in an adult man with Graves' hyperthyroidism. For the CDR3, the sequence is CAISELVAPNYEQYF. The DNA sequence is as follows: TGTGCCATCAGTGAGTTGGTGGCGCCAAACTACGAGCAGTACTTC.